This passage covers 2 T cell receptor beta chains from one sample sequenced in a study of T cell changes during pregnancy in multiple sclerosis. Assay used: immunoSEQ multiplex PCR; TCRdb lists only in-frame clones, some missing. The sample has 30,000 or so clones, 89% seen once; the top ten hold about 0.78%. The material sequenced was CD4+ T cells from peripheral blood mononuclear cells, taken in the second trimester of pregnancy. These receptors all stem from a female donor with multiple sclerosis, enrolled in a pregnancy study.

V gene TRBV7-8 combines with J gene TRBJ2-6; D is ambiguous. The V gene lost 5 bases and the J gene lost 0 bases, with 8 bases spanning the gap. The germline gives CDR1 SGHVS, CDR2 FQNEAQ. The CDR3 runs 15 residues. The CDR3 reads CASSIPGSGANVLTF. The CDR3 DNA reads TGTGCCAGCAGCATACCGGGCTCTGGGGCCAACGTCCTGACTTTC.

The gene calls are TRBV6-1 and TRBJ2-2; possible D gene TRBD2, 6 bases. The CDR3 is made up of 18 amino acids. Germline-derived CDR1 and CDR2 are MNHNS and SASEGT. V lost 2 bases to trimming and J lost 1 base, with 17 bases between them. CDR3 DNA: TGTGCCAGCAGTGAAAACCCTGGGGGGACCGTGAACACCGGGGAGCTGTTTTTT. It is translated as CASSENPGGTVNTGELFF.